Given below is one T cell receptor beta chain in context. Antigen: not known. The CDR3 totals 11 residues. CDR1 is MDHEN, CDR2 SYDVKM, per germline. Trimming stripped 5 bases from V and 4 bases from J, with 5 bases between. Clones were sequenced by immunoSEQ multiplex PCR, and TCRdb holds only the in-frame ones, with some missing. The table includes 75,000 to 95,000 clones, more than 80% detected once. This record comes from a study of OX40 agonist ivuxolimab in advanced cancers. Study background: Partial responses were achieved by three patients: one hepatocellular carcinoma, two cutaneous melanoma.

Study-wide results and caveats: Researchers did not establish what antigens the expanded peripheral T cells target.

Autoimmune disease history or systemic immunosuppression meant exclusion. Sequences were derived from CD4+ or CD8+ T cells sorted from blood, sampled in a trial of the OX40 agonist ivuxolimab. The chain links TRBV28 to TRBJ1-2; unclear D gene. The clonotype comes from an adult with an advanced solid tumor such as melanoma, head and neck, liver or kidney cancer. The DNA for the CDR3 is TGTGCCAGCAGTGCTCGCTATGGCTACACCTTC. The encoded protein is CASSARYGYTF.